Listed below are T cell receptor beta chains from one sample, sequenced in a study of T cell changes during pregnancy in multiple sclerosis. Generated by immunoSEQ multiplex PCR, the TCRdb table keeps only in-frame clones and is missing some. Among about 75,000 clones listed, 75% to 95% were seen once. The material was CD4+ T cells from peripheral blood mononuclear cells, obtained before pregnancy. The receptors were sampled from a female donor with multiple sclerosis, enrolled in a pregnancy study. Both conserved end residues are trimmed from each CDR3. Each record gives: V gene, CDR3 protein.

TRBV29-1 SVTTGSYGYT
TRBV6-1 ASSEFSRLLPTDTQY
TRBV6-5 ASSYGSNNSPLH
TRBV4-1 ASSQEQTYEQY
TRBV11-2 ASSLVSQGGYGYT
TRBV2 ASRDPGADTQY
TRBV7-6 ASSSGQGSGTEAF
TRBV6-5 ASSYSTGGAGYEQY
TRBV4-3 ASSRRGQGARGYT
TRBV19 ASSIALEGEQF
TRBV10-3 AISGSLTSGKTYEQY
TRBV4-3 ASSQAGGGWDTQY
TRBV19 ASSMNFYNEQF
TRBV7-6 ASSLGPAGDTQY
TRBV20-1 RAVGGTEAF
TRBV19 ASRAPMVPGYNEQF
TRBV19 ASSILLGTSNSPLH
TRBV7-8 ASSPSGTEIYEQY
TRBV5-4 ASSLQGGIYGYT
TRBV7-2 ASSLTSYGYT
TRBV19 ASSTGTGNSPLH
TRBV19 ASSHDRAPGVDEQF
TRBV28 ASSGQGASGNTIY
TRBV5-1 ASSLNARHNEKLF